Many counts were recorded for the clone carrying this T cell receptor beta chain. A second 7 to 11 cycle PCR used barcoded and J-beta primers. TCRdb passed the 5' RACE reads through MiXCR, listing each CDR3 protein once. This table has hundreds of thousands of distinct CDR3 sequences, over 40% appearing once. The germline gives CDR1 SGHRS, CDR2 YFSETQ. This CDR3 has 15 amino acids. The germline V and J ends were trimmed by 3 bases and 4 bases, with 16 bases remaining between them. The data were taken from a study of blood T cells in healthy people across ages. This clonotype originated in a woman at least 80 years old in good health. The chain joins TRBV5-1 to TRBJ2-5; tentative D call: TRBD2 (6 bases). The sample was blood. The CDR3 region has the DNA TGCGCCAGCAGCTCGCCGGGAGCGTCAGGAGAGACCCAGTACTTC. Translation gives CASSSPGASGETQYF.